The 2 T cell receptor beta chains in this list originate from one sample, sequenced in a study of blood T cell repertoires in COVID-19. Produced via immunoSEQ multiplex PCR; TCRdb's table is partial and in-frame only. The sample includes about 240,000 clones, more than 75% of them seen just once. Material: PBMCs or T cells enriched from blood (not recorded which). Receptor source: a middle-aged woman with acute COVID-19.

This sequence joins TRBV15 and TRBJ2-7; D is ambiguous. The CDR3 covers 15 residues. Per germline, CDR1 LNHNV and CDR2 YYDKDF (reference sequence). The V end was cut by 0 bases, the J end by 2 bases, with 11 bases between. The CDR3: CATSREVGEPYEQYF. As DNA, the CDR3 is TGTGCCACCAGCAGAGAGGTCGGAGAACCCTACGAGCAGTACTTC.

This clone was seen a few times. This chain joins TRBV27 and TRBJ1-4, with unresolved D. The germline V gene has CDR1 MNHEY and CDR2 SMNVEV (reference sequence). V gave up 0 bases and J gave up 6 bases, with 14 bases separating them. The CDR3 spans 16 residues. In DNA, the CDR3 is TGTGCCAGCAGTTTATCCGCCCGGGCGGGAGATGAAAAACTGTTTTTT. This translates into CASSLSARAGDEKLFF.